This T cell receptor (beta chain) came from a study of blood T cell repertoires in COVID-19. Looking at the study overall: T cells, B-cell-depleted T cells, or PBMCs provided the cDNA or gDNA that served as material.

In the original workflow: By means of reference gene primer amplification, nucleated cell counts were estimated. Libraries were prepared by immunoSEQ multiplex PCR; TCRdb keeps only in-frame clonotypes and omits some of them. V, J and clone size were drawn from that table, and D and trimming were deduced from the DNA. Of around 400,000 clones in the sample, roughly four fifths are singletons; the top ten hold 5.1%. Losses at the gene ends were 4 bases for V and 7 bases for J; bases not matched to a gene: 6. The CDR3 runs 16 residues. Germline values: CDR1 LGHDT, CDR2 YNNKEL (reference sequence). Two negative PCRs, clearance, or symptom resolution characterized the recovered Cohort 3 donors.

Sequences were obtained from PBMCs or T cells enriched from blood (not recorded which). The sequence was obtained from a woman aged 50 to 60 who had recovered from COVID-19. V and J are TRBV3-1 (or the pseudogene TRBV3-2) and TRBJ2-2; TRBD2 agrees at 13 bases. The CDR3 region is CASSLGLAGPSGELFF. The CDR3 DNA follows: TGTGCCAGCAGCCTGGGACTAGCGGGGCCCAGCGGGGAGCTGTTTTTT.